Presented here are 16 T cell receptor beta chains from one specimen sequenced in a study of OX40 agonist ivuxolimab in advanced cancers. Libraries were prepared through the immunoSEQ multiplex PCR assay. TCRdb holds this immuneACCESS table with in-frame rearrangements only. Some clones are missing; in checked studies, unresolved V genes explain under half, and the rest has no known cause. Present in this sample are 57,000 or so clones, over 90% of which were seen just once. In total, the top ten clones hold about 17% of the sample. The starting material was CD4+ or CD8+ T cells sorted from blood, obtained in a trial of the OX40 agonist ivuxolimab. The receptor source for this set is an adult with an advanced solid tumor such as melanoma, head and neck, liver or kidney cancer.

The chain links TRBV25-1 to TRBJ1-5, with a tentative D call TRBD1 (6 bases). CDR1 and CDR2 (germline): MGHDK, SYGVNS. V was cut by 4 bases and J by 5 bases, with 12 bases left in between. This CDR3 contains 14 residues. The CDR3 sequence: CASSVRTVDQPQHF. CDR3 coding DNA: TGTGCCAGCAGTGTTCGGACAGTCGATCAGCCCCAGCATTTT.

The chain is built from TRBV6-5 and TRBJ2-7; D ambiguous. Per germline, CDR1 MNHEY and CDR2 SVGAGI. This CDR3 is built from 15 residues. Trimming took 1 base from V and 5 from J, leaving 15 bases between them. The CDR3 DNA reads as TGTGCCAGCAGTTACTACCGTGGCGCTTTCGACGAGCAGTACTTC. Its protein product is CASSYYRGAFDEQYF.

V usage is TRBV7-8 and J usage is TRBJ1-3; D remains unclear. Trimming pared 4 bases from V and 0 bases from J, leaving 7 bases between. This CDR3 contains 14 residues. The V gene's germline CDR1 is SGHVS and CDR2 FQNEAQ. The CDR3 here is CASSSSDSGNTIYF. DNA of the CDR3: TGTGCCAGCAGCTCTTCGGACTCTGGAAACACCATATATTTT.

The chain recombines TRBV4-1 with TRBJ2-5; a possible D gene is TRBD1 (5 bases). V shed 0 bases and J shed 5 bases, with 10 bases lying between them. There are 14 residues in the CDR3. CDR1 and CDR2 (germline): MGHRA, YSYEKL. The CDR3 is CASSQDRVRETQYF. The CDR3, as DNA: TGCGCCAGCAGCCAAGACAGGGTGCGGGAGACCCAGTACTTC.

J is TRBJ2-7 and V is TRBV13; 9 bases map to TRBD2. V shed 3 bases and J 0 bases; nucleotides not matched to a gene: 3. Germline V lookup: CDR1 PRHDT, CDR2 FYEKMQ (reference sequence). The CDR3 has 15 amino acids. CDR3 sequence (DNA): TGTGCCAGCAGCTTTGGGCGGGAGGGCTCCTACGAGCAGTACTTC. It specifies CASSFGREGSYEQYF.

The genes are TRBV27 and TRBJ2-1; a weak D match, TRBD2 (6 bases). This CDR3 has 13 residues. From germline, CDR1 is MNHEY and CDR2 SMNVEV (reference sequence). V was cut by 3 bases and J by 7 bases, with 10 bases left in between. CDR3 sequence reads: CASSFLGTNEQFF. The CDR3 DNA reads TGTGCCAGCAGTTTTTTGGGGACTAATGAGCAGTTCTTC.

The gene calls are TRBV19 and TRBJ2-7, with TRBD1 matching 12 bases. CDR3 length: 15 residues. Trimming cost V 7 bases and J 3 bases; bases outside gene matches: 7. Germline V gene data show CDR1 as LNHDA and CDR2 as SQIVND (reference sequence). The CDR3 coding sequence is TGTGCCAGTACCTGGGGGACAGGGGGCGACTACGAGCAGTACTTC. This translates into CASTWGTGGDYEQYF.

This clone showed up just once. The chain links TRBV15 to TRBJ2-7; 10 bases map to TRBD2. V was pared by 5 bases and J by 2 bases, with 12 bases of the junction left unmatched. CDR3 size: 17 residues. Germline V gene sequence: CDR1 LNHNV, CDR2 YYDKDF (reference sequence). The CDR3 region is CATSGGPGTSVAYEQYF. For the CDR3, the DNA is TGTGCCACCAGCGGGGGGCCCGGGACTAGCGTGGCCTACGAGCAGTACTTC.

The chain is built from TRBV14 and TRBJ2-7; 9 bases align to TRBD2. Per germline, CDR1 SGHDN and CDR2 FVKESK. This CDR3 is built from 14 residues. The ends lost 5 bases at V and 2 bases at J; junction bases unmatched: 4. CDR3 bases: TGTGCCAGCAGCGCTAGCGGGAATACCTACGAGCAGTACTTC. Translating it yields CASSASGNTYEQYF.

This clone occurred once. J is TRBJ2-3 and V is TRBV6-5; 10 bases are shared with TRBD1. The CDR3 has 14 amino acids. The germline gives CDR1 MNHEY, CDR2 SVGAGI. The V and J ends lost 5 bases and 1 base, in that order; junction bases with no gene match: 0. Here the CDR3 reads CASSGTGGTDTQYF. In nucleotides, the CDR3 is TGTGCCAGCAGTGGGACAGGGGGCACAGATACGCAGTATTTT.

The chain employs TRBV7-9 and TRBJ2-7, with D perhaps TRBD1 (5 bases). The CDR3 totals 16 residues. CDR1 is SEHNR and CDR2 is FQNEAQ in the germline V gene (reference sequence). V shed 4 bases and J shed 2 bases, with 18 bases lying between them. The CDR3 loop reads CASSSFYPRQPYEQYF. The CDR3 DNA is TGTGCCAGCAGCTCGTTCTACCCTAGACAGCCCTACGAGCAGTACTTC. Looking up the rest from reference TRBV7-9 and TRBJ2-7 gives the full variable domain: DTGVSQNPRHKITKRGQNVTFRCDPISEHNRLYWYRQTLGQGPEFLTYFQNEAQLEKSRLLSDRFSAERPKGSFSTLEIQRTEQGDSAMYLCASSSFYPRQPYEQYFGPGTRLTVT.

This chain uses TRBV13 with TRBJ1-2; no reliable D call. This CDR3 is built from 15 residues. Germline V CDR1 and CDR2: PRHDT, FYEKMQ (reference sequence). V lost 2 bases and J 3 bases, leaving 13 bases between the germline ends. Here the CDR3 DNA reads TGTGCCAGCAGCTTACGGGTTAAAAAGGACTATGGCTACACCTTC. Translation gives CASSLRVKKDYGYTF.

The chain recombines TRBV4-3 with TRBJ1-1, with D possibly TRBD1 on 6 matching bases. The CDR3 totals 13 residues. Trimming cost V 5 bases and J 5 bases, with 12 bases left between them. Looked up from germline, CDR1 is LGHNA and CDR2 is YSLEER. CDR3 sequence (DNA): TGCGCCAGCAGCGTAACAGGGAATACTGAAGCTTTCTTT. It is translated as CASSVTGNTEAFF.

The J gene is TRBJ1-2, the V gene TRBV28; D is possibly TRBD1 (6 bases). V was trimmed by 4 bases and J by 0 bases, leaving 18 bases between them. Germline values: CDR1 MDHEN, CDR2 SYDVKM. CDR3 length equals 17 residues. CDR3 amino acids: CASSSLPEQGANYGYTF. The CDR3 nucleotides are TGTGCCAGCAGTTCTCTCCCCGAACAGGGTGCTAACTATGGCTACACCTTC.

The chain employs TRBV4-2 and TRBJ2-2; 12 bases align to TRBD1. CDR3 length equals 16 residues. J lost 8 bases, V lost 4 bases, and 8 bases had no gene match. CDR1 is LGHNA and CDR2 is YNFKEQ in the germline V gene. CDR3 sequence (DNA): TGTGCCAGCAGCCCCCTCGGGACAGGGGGCTCTGGGGAGCTGTTTTTT. This gives the protein CASSPLGTGGSGELFF.

This sequence joins TRBV4-3 and TRBJ1-2; perhaps TRBD1 as D (6 bases). The V end lost 3 bases, the J end lost 10 bases, and 18 bases lay between the germline ends. This CDR3 has 14 amino acids. CDR1 LGHNA and CDR2 YSLEER come from the germline V gene. CDR3 coding DNA: TGCGCCAGCAGCCATGTCGGGGAGGGGGAAATCTACACCTTC. It translates to CASSHVGEGEIYTF.